A selection of T cell receptor beta chains follows, all from one sample in a study of blood T cell repertoires in COVID-19. TCRdb's table, derived via immunoSEQ multiplex PCR, lists solely in-frame clones and lacks some. Of 200,000 to 250,000 clones listed, 80% are singletons. Sequencing was done on a sample of peripheral blood. The receptor set was obtained from a woman in her 70s with acute or convalescent COVID-19. Both conserved end residues are trimmed from each CDR3.

>TRBV7-9|TRBJ1-1
ASSLPTGGHLNTEAF
>TRBV28|TRBJ2-7
ASTTEAGGLRQY
>TRBV6-6|TRBJ1-5
ASSYSDRDNQPQH
>TRBV10-3|TRBJ2-2
AISETSPGELF
>TRBV4-1|TRBJ1-5
ASSQEGQGAGGNQPQH
>TRBV9|TRBJ1-1
ASSVQTGETEAF
>TRBV18|TRBJ1-3
ASSPSTGASSGNTIY
>TRBV27|TRBJ2-1
ASTPVF
>TRBV20-1|TRBJ2-7
SATGDYEQY
>TRBV28|TRBJ1-4
ASQTGVGLYEKLF
>TRBV30|TRBJ2-7
AWSVRSPGEQY
>TRBV5-4|TRBJ1-6
ASSPPNRDILH
>TRBV24-1|TRBJ2-3
ATSVGASGRWADTQY
>TRBV5-1|TRBJ2-5
ASSPIGDRGSLETQY
>TRBV7-2|TRBJ1-2
ASSSRTGGNYGYT
>TRBV28|TRBJ1-6
ASRTGQFNSPLH
>TRBV11-2|TRBJ2-1
ASRRIAGGPYNEQF
>TRBV5-1|TRBJ2-7
ASSSDRANYEQY
>TRBV30|TRBJ2-2
AWSVWTGGTNTGELF
>TRBV6-5|TRBJ1-2
ASSPGWGYT
>TRBV5-1|TRBJ2-2
ASSPPGELF
>TRBV19|TRBJ1-5
ASFDRGLGQPQH
>TRBV28|TRBJ1-1
ASMGDRYYTEAF
>TRBV19|TRBJ2-4
ASTTAGSKNIQY
>TRBV27|TRBJ2-7
ASSLWDRVYEQY
>TRBV12-5|TRBJ2-2
ASGLVYLDRGNTGELF